This T cell receptor beta chain was sequenced in a study of regulatory T cells in long-lasting Graves disease. Points from the study as a whole: Among the persistent patients, 2,741 public clonotypes were shared, more than the 966 shared among new patients.

Investigators prepared the TCR beta libraries by applying iRepertoire HTBI primers and Arm-PCR of CDR3 regions. TCRdb re-called the multiplex PCR reads with MiXCR, one entry per CDR3 protein. The data contain roughly 420,000 distinct CDR3 sequences, 15% to 18% of them singletons. Time point meaning: newly diagnosed GD, antithyroid drugs for less than 3 months. Scientists built the TCR library using RNA that was extracted from PBMCs. Concerning this clonotype: Its antigen is as yet unknown.

The input for sequencing was peripheral blood mononuclear cells (PBMCs), taken at new diagnosis, from a patient treated with antithyroid drugs. This TCR derives from a female donor with Graves disease.

CDR3 bases: TGTGCCAGCAGCGCAACACTAGCGGCAAGCACAGATACGCAGTATTTT. It specifies CASSATLAASTDTQYF. This sequence joins TRBV9 and TRBJ2-3; 8 bases line up with TRBD2. The CDR3 runs 16 residues. The germline V gene encodes CDR1 SGDLS and CDR2 YYNGEE. The V and J ends lost 3 bases and 0 bases, in that order; junction bases with no gene match: 6. The full variable domain, in which reference TRBV9 and TRBJ2-3 provide the parts outside the CDR3, is DSGVTQTPKHLITATGQRVTLRCSPRSGDLSVYWYQQSLDQGLQFLIQYYNGEERAKGNILERFSAQQFPDLHSELNLSSLELGDSALYFCASSATLAASTDTQYFGPGTRLTVL.